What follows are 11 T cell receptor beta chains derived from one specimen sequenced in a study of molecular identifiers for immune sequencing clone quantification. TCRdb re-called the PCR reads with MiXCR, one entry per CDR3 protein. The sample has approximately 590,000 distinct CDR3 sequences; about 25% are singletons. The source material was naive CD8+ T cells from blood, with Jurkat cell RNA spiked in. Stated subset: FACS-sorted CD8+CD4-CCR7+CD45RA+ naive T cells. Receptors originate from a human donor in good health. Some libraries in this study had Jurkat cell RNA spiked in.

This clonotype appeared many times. The CDR3 loop reads CASRAVGQTLIDSPLHF. In DNA, the CDR3 is TGCGCCAGCAGGGCCGTCGGTCAAACACTTATTGATTCACCCCTCCACTTT. The chain carries TRBV4-1 and TRBJ1-6; no definite D call. Trimming took off 6 bases at V and 8 bases at J, with 23 bases between the two ends. Germline V CDR1 and CDR2: MGHRA, YSYEKL. The CDR3 is 17 residues long.

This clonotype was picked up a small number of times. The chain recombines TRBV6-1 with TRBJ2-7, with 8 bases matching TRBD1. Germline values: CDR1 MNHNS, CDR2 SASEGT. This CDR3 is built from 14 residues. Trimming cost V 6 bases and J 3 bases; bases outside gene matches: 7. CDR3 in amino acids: CASRQQTGDYEQYF. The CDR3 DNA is TGTGCCAGCAGACAGCAGACAGGGGACTACGAGCAGTACTTC.

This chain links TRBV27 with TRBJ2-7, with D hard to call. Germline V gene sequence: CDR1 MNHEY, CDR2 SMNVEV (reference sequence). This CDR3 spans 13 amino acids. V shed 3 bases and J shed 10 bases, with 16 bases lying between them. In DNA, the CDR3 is TGTGCCAGCAGTTTTTCCTCCGGGTACAAACAGTACTTC. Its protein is CASSFSSGYKQYF.

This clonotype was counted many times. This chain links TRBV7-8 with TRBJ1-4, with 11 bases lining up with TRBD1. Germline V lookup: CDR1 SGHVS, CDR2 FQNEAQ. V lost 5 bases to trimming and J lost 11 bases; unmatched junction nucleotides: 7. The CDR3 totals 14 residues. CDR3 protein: CASSPPDRGLKLFF. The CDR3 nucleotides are TGTGCCAGCAGCCCGCCGGACAGGGGGCTGAAACTGTTTTTT.

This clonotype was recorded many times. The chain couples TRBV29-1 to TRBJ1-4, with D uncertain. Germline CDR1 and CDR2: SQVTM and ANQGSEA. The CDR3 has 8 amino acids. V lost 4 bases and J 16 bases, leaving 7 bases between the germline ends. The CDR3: CSVGGGFF. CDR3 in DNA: TGCAGCGTTGGGGGAGGGTTTTTT.

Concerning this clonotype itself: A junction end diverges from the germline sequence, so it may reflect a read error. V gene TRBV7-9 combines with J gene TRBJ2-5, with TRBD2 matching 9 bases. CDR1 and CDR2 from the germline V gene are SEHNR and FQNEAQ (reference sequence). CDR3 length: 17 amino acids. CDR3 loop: CDSSLDLAGRKRETQYF. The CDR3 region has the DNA TGTGACAGCAGCTTGGACCTAGCGGGGAGAAAGCGAGAGACCCAGTACTTC.

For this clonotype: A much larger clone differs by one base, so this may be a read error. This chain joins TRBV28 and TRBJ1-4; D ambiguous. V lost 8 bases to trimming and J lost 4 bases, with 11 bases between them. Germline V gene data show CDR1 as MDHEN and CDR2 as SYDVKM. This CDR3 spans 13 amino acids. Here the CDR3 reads CASCWMGNEKLFF. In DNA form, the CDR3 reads TGTGCCAGCTGTTGGATGGGTAATGAAAAACTGTTTTTT.

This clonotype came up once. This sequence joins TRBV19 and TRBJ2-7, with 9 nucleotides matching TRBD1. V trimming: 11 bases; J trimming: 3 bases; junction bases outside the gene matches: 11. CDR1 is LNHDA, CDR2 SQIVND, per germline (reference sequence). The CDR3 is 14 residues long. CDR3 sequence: CACMGTGNNYEQYF. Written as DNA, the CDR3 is TGTGCCTGTATGGGGACAGGGAATAACTACGAGCAGTACTTC. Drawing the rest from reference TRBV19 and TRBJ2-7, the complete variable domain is DGGITQSPKYLFRKEGQNVTLSCEQNLNHDAMYWYRQDPGQGLRLIYYSQIVNDFQKGDIAEGYSVSREKKESFPLTVTSAQKNPTAFYLCACMGTGNNYEQYFGPGTRLTVT.

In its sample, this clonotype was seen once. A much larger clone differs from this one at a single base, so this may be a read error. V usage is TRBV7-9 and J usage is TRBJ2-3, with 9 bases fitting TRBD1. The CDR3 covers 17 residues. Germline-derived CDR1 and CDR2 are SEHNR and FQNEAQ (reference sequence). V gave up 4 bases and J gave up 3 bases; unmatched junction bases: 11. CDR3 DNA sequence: TGTGCCAGCAGCTCTACGGACAGGGGTCCGGAAACAGATACGCAGTATTTT. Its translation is CASSSTDRGPETDTQYF.

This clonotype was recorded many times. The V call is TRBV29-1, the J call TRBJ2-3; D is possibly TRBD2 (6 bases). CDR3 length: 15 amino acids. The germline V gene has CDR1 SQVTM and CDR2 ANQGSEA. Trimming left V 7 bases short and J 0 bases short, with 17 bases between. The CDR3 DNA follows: TGCAGCGCCATTGCTAGCGAGGCTAGCACAGATACGCAGTATTTT. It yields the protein CSAIASEASTDTQYF.

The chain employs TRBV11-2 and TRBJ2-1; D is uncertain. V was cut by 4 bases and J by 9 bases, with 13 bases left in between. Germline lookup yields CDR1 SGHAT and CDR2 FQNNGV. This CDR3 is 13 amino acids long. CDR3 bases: TGTGCCAGCAGCTCCCCCGTAGGTATTGAGCAGTTCTTC. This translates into CASSSPVGIEQFF.